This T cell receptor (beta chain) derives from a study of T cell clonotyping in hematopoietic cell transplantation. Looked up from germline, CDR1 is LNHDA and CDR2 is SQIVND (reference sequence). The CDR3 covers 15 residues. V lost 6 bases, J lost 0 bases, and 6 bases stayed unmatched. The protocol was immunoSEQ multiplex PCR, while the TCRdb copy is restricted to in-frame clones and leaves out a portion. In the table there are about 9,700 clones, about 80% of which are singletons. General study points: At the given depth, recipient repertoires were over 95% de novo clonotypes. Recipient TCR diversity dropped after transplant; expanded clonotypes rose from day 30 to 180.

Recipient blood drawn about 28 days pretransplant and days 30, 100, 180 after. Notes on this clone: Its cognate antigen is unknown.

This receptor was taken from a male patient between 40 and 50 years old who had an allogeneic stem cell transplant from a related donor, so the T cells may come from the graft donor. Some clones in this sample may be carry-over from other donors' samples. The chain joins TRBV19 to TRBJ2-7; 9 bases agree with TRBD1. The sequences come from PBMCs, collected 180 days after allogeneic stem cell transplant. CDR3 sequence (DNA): TGTGCCAGTAGAGCCGGGACAGGGAGCTCCTACGAGCAGTACTTC. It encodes CASRAGTGSSYEQYF.